This T cell receptor (beta chain) is from a study of shared clonotypes between healthy human individuals. Trimming cost V 1 base and J 10 bases, with 19 bases left between them. From germline, CDR1 is SQVTM and CDR2 ANQGSEA. CDR3 length: 15 amino acids. Sequenced by immunoSEQ multiplex PCR; TCRdb stores in-frame clones only, minus some. Among approximately 2.1 million clones listed, approximately 93% were seen once. The J gene is TRBJ1-4, the V gene TRBV29-1; possibly TRBD1 for D (5 bases). Sequencing used naive CD4+ T cells from PBMCs. The sample's subset: CD45RA+ positively selected. The clonotype comes from a man between 18 and 29 years old in good health. Some clones in this sample may be carry-over from other donors' samples. In DNA form, the CDR3 reads TGCAGCGTTGAAGGGCGTGGCAGGGCCGAAGGAAAACTGTTTTTT. Amino acids: CSVEGRGRAEGKLFF.